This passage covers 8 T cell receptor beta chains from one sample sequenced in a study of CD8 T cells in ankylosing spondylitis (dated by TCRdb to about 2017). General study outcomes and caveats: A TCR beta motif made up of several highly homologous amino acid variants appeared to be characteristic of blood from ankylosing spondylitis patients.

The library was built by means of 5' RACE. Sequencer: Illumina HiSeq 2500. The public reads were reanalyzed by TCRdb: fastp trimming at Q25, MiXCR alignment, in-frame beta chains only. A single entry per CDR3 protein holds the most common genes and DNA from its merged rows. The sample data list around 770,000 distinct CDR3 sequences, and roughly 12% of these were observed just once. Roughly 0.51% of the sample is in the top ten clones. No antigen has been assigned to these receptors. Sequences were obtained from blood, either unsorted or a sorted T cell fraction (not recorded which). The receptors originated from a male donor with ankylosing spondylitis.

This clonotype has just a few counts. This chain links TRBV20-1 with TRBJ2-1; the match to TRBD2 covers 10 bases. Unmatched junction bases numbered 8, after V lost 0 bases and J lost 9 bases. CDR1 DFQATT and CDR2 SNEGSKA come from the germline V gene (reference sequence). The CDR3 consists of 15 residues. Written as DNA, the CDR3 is TGCAGTGCTAGAGATCCGAGCGGGGGGGCACGTGAGCAGTTCTTC. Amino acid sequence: CSARDPSGGAREQFF.

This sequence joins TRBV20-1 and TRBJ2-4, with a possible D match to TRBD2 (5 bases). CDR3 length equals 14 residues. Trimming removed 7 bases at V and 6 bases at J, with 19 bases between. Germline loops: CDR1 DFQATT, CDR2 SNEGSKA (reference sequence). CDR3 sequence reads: CSVLPAHRGNIQYF. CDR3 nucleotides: TGCAGTGTCCTCCCCGCCCACCGGGGAAACATTCAGTACTTC.

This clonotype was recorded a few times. CDR3 coding DNA: TGTGCCATCAAGCCCCATAGCGGGGCCGACACAGATACGCAGTATTTT. This gives the protein CAIKPHSGADTDTQYF. The chain has TRBV10-3 and TRBJ2-3; the match to TRBD2 covers 8 bases. V lost 7 bases and J lost 2; bases outside the gene matches: 11. Germline CDR1 is ENHRY and CDR2 is SYGVKD. This CDR3 contains 16 residues.

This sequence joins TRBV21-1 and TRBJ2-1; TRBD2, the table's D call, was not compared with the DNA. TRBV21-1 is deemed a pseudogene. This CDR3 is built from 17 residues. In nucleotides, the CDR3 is TGTGCCAGCAGCGAAACTAGCGGGATCATATCCTACAATGAGCAGTTCTTC. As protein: CASSETSGIISYNEQFF.

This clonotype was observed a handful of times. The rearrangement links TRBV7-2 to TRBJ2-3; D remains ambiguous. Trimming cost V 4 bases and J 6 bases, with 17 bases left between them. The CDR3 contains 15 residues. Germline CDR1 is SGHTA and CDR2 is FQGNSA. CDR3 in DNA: TGTGCCAGCAGCTCGGGCGGCATCCCCGGGGATACGCAGTATTTT. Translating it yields CASSSGGIPGDTQYF.

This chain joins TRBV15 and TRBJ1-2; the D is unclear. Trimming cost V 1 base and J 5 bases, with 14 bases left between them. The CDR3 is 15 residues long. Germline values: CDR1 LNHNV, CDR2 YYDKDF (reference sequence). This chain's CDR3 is CATSRVLVREYGYTF. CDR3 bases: TGTGCCACCAGCAGAGTCTTAGTGAGGGAATATGGCTACACCTTC.

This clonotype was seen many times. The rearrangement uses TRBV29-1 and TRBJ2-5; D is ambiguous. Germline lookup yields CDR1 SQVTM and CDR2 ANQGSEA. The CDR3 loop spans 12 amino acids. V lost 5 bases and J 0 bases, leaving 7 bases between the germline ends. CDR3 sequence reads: CSVSQNQETQYF. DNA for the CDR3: TGCAGCGTTTCCCAGAACCAAGAGACCCAGTACTTC.

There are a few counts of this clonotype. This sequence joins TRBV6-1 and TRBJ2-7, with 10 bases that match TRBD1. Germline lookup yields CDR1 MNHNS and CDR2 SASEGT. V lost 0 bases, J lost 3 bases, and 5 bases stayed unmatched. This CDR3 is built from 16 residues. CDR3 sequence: CASSEAGGQGIYEQYF. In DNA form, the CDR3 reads TGTGCCAGCAGTGAAGCCGGGGGACAGGGGATCTACGAGCAGTACTTC.